This TCR beta chain was captured by sequencing in a study of T cells in Graves' hyperthyroidism and ophthalmopathy. Study-level findings and limits: Most thyroid clonotypes that were expanded above 0.001 also turned up in blood.

With V trimmed by 5 bases and J by 1 base, 14 bases remained unmatched. This CDR3 spans 17 amino acids. Germline CDR1 reads LGHNT; CDR2 reads FRNRAP. It was RNA transcripts that yielded the amplified TCR beta CDR3 regions. An initial round of RT-PCR targeting the TCR CDR3 relied on the HTBI primer set. TCRdb analysed the multiplex PCR reads with MiXCR anew, one entry per CDR3 protein. The data hold around 300,000 distinct CDR3 sequences, with 20% to 25% observed a single time. About this clonotype itself: Antigen specificity is unknown.

The receptor comes from a man aged 30 to 39 with Graves' ophthalmopathy. The rearrangement links TRBV12-5 to TRBJ2-7, with TRBD2 matching over 7 bases. Sequencing was carried out using blood. DNA of the CDR3: TGTGCTAGTGGTCGGGACGGAGAAGCGGGAAGGTCCTACGAGCAGTACTTC. This codes for CASGRDGEAGRSYEQYF.